A single count supports the clone carrying this T cell receptor beta chain. The antigen is undetermined. Time point of the sample: persistent/refractory GD, antithyroid drugs over 5 years with positive TRAb. Following extraction of RNA from PBMCs, that RNA was used to make the TCR library. Germline CDR1 SGHAT, CDR2 FQNNGV. The CDR3 is 19 residues long. V gave up 5 bases and J gave up 3 bases; unmatched junction bases: 17. The source of the sample is a study of regulatory T cells in long-lasting Graves disease. Whole-study findings and limits: Shared public clonotypes totalled about 2,600 in persistent patients, compared with about 970 in new patients.

Both iRepertoire HTBI primers and Arm-PCR of CDR3 regions were used to build the TCR beta libraries. MiXCR was run by TCRdb on the multiplex PCR reads, yielding one entry per CDR3 protein. This sample has 650,000 to 700,000 distinct CDR3 sequences; about 32% occur once, and the top ten carry about 42%. This TCR was sampled from a female donor with Graves disease. The rearrangement links TRBV11-2 to TRBJ2-7, with 12 positions matching TRBD2. The sample in question was peripheral blood mononuclear cells (PBMCs), obtained when the disease was refractory, from a patient treated with antithyroid drugs. CDR3 coding DNA: TGTGCCAGCAGCCCCAAAATCCCCCGGACTAGCGGGGCCAGCTACGAGCAGTACTTC. Translating gives CASSPKIPRTSGASYEQYF.